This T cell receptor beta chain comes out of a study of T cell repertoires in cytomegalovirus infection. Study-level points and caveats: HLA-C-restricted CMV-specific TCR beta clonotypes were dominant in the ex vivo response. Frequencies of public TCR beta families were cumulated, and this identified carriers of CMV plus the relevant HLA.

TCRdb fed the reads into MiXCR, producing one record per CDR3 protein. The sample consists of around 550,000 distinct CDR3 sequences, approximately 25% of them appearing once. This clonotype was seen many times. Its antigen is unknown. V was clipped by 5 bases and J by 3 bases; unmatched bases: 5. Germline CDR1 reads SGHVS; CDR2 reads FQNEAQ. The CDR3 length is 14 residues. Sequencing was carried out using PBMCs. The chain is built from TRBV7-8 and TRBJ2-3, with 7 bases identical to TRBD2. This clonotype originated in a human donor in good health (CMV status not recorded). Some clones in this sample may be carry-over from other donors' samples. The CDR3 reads CASSPLGGTDTQYF. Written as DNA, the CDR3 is TGTGCCAGCAGCCCGCTGGGGGGGACAGATACGCAGTATTTT.